Included here is one T cell receptor beta chain sequence, with context. Antigen: not known. This CDR3 region has 13 residues. Germline-derived CDR1 and CDR2 are MDHEN and SYDVKM. V lost 7 bases and J lost 4, with 11 bases in between. This specimen belongs to a study of OX40 agonist ivuxolimab in advanced cancers. Broader study findings: Researchers report that CD8+ T cells had, on average, more expanded clones than CD4+.

The method was immunoSEQ multiplex PCR; TCRdb's version includes in-frame clones alone and lacks a portion of them. Of 89,000 or so clones in the sample, around nine tenths are singletons; the top ten hold 0.65% to 0.95%. Sequenced here: CD4+ or CD8+ T cells sorted from blood, sampled in a trial of the OX40 agonist ivuxolimab. This TCR was sampled from an adult with an advanced solid tumor such as melanoma, head and neck, liver or kidney cancer. The rearrangement links TRBV28 to TRBJ1-5; D uncertain. Here the CDR3 DNA reads TGTGCCAGCATTGGGCGGGCTAATCAGCCCCAGCATTTT. Translated: CASIGRANQPQHF.